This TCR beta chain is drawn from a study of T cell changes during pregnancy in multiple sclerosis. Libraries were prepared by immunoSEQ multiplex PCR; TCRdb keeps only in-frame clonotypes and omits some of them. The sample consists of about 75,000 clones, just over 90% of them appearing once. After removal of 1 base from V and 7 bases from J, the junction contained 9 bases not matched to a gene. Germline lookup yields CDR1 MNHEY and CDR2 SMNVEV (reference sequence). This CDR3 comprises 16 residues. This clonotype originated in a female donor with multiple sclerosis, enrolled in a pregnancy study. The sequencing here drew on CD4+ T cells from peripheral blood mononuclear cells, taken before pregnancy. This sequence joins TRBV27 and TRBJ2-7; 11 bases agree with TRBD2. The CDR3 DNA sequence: TGTGCCAGCAGTTTATTAGCGGGGGGGCCGATGGGAGAGCAGTACTTC. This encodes CASSLLAGGPMGEQYF.